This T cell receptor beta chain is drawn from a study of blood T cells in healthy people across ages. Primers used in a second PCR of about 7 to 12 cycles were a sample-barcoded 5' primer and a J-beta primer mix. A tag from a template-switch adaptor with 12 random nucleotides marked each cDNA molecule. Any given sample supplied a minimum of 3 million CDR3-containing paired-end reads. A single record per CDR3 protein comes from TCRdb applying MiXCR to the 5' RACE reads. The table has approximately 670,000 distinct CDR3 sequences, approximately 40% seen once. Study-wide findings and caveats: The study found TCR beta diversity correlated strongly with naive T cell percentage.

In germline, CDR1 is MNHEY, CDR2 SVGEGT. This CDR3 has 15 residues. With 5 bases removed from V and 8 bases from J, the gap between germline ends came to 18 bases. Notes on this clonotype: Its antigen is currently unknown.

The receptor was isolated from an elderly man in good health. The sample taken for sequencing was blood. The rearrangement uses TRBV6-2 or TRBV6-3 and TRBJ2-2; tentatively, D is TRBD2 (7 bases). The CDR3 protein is CASSTGRGATGELFF. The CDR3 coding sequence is TGTGCCAGCAGTACTGGGAGGGGGGCCACTGGGGAGCTGTTTTTT.